One and the same sample provided the 19 T cell receptor beta chains below, sequenced in a study of cytomegalovirus exposure and HLA in healthy donors. This PCR relied on a set of 60 Vbeta primers and 13 Jbeta primers. Produced via immunoSEQ multiplex PCR; TCRdb's table is partial and in-frame only. The sample has around 130,000 clones, around three fifths seen once. Sequences were obtained from PBMCs. These TCRs come from a woman aged 40 to 49 in good health and CMV-seropositive.

This clone was seen a few times. The genes are TRBV25-1 and TRBJ1-2; D perhaps matches TRBD1 (6 bases). With 3 bases removed from V and 3 bases from J, the gap between germline ends came to 8 bases. There are 13 residues in the CDR3. Per germline, CDR1 MGHDK and CDR2 SYGVNS. CDR3 protein: CASSENRDYGYTF. The CDR3 nucleotides are TGTGCCAGCAGTGAGAACAGGGACTATGGCTACACCTTC.

This clone was counted only a few times. The chain combines TRBV7-9 with TRBJ1-5; weak D call: TRBD1 (6 bases). This CDR3 is built from 14 residues. Trimming pared 4 bases from V and 3 bases from J, leaving 10 bases between. CDR1 and CDR2 from the germline V gene are SEHNR and FQNEAQ (reference sequence). The CDR3 sequence is CASSSTGNNQPQHF. The DNA for the CDR3 is TGTGCCAGCAGCTCTACAGGGAACAATCAGCCCCAGCATTTT. The full variable domain, rest sourced from reference TRBV7-9 and TRBJ1-5, is DTGVSQNPRHKITKRGQNVTFRCDPISEHNRLYWYRQTLGQGPEFLTYFQNEAQLEKSRLLSDRFSAERPKGSFSTLEIQRTEQGDSAMYLCASSSTGNNQPQHFGDGTRLSIL.

V usage is TRBV11-2 and J usage is TRBJ2-5, with D unresolved. The germline V gene encodes CDR1 SGHAT and CDR2 FQNNGV. Trimming removed 0 bases at V and 4 bases at J, with 9 bases between. The CDR3 has 14 residues. CDR3 DNA sequence: TGTGCCAGCAGCTTAGAACTCGCCCGAGAGACCCAGTACTTC. Amino acid sequence: CASSLELARETQYF. Using reference TRBV11-2 and TRBJ2-5 for the parts outside the CDR3, the full variable domain is EAGVAQSPRYKIIEKRQSVAFWCNPISGHATLYWYQQILGQGPKLLIQFQNNGVVDDSQLPKDRFSAERLKGVDSTLKIQPAKLEDSAVYLCASSLELARETQYFGPGTRLLVL.

The chain employs TRBV7-6 and TRBJ1-2; possible D gene TRBD1, 5 bases. This CDR3 comprises 14 residues. Germline loops: CDR1 SGHVS, CDR2 FNYEAQ. Trimming pared 7 bases from V and 4 bases from J, leaving 16 bases between. CDR3 protein: CASTPQMGGYGYTF. In nucleotides, the CDR3 is TGTGCCAGCACCCCCCAAATGGGGGGCTATGGCTACACCTTC.

The chain combines TRBV19 with TRBJ1-5, with D perhaps TRBD1 (5 bases). The V end lost 5 bases, the J end lost 6 bases, and 17 bases lay between the germline ends. The CDR3 extends over 15 amino acids. Germline V CDR1 and CDR2: LNHDA, SQIVND (reference sequence). This CDR3 is CASSETGGAGQPQHF. The CDR3 DNA is TGTGCCAGTAGTGAAACCGGCGGGGCCGGTCAGCCCCAGCATTTT. Filled out from reference TRBV19 and TRBJ1-5, the complete variable domain reads DGGITQSPKYLFRKEGQNVTLSCEQNLNHDAMYWYRQDPGQGLRLIYYSQIVNDFQKGDIAEGYSVSREKKESFPLTVTSAQKNPTAFYLCASSETGGAGQPQHFGDGTRLSIL.

The genes are TRBV6-5 and TRBJ1-5; the D is unclear. Trimming removed 4 bases at V and 3 bases at J, with 13 bases between. The CDR3 covers 15 residues. The germline gives CDR1 MNHEY, CDR2 SVGAGI. In DNA, the CDR3 is TGTGCCAGCAGTTCCATAGACGGAGTCAATCAGCCCCAGCATTTT. Translation: CASSSIDGVNQPQHF.

V and J are TRBV11-2 and TRBJ2-1; the match to TRBD1 covers 9 bases. V shed 1 base, J shed 3 bases, and the junction held 1 base outside the gene matches. CDR3 length: 15 amino acids. Germline V gene lookup returns CDR1 SGHAT and CDR2 FQNNGV. In DNA form, the CDR3 reads TGTGCCAGCAGCTTAGGACAGGGGGTCTACAATGAGCAGTTCTTC. This gives the protein CASSLGQGVYNEQFF.

The rearrangement links TRBV28 to TRBJ2-6; 9 bases match TRBD1. The CDR3 loop spans 18 amino acids. Trimming at V came to 4 bases and at J to 4 bases, leaving 11 bases not matched to a gene. Per the germline V gene, CDR1 is MDHEN and CDR2 is SYDVKM. In nucleotides, the CDR3 is TGTGCCAGCAGTTCCGGTTCTTACAGGGGGCGAGGGGCCAACGTCCTGACTTTC. Amino acids: CASSSGSYRGRGANVLTF.

This clone was seen a handful of times. The chain couples TRBV28 to TRBJ1-5; 10 nucleotides agree with TRBD1. Germline V CDR1 and CDR2: MDHEN, SYDVKM. The CDR3 is made up of 18 amino acids. With V trimmed by 5 bases and J by 2 bases, 12 bases remained unmatched. The CDR3 region has the DNA TGTGCCAGCAGTCCGGGACAGGGGTACGATTTAGGCAATCAGCCCCAGCATTTT. This translates into CASSPGQGYDLGNQPQHF. Drawing the rest from reference TRBV28 and TRBJ1-5, the complete variable domain is DVKVTQSSRYLVKRTGEKVFLECVQDMDHENMFWYRQDPGLGLRLIYFSYDVKMKEKGDIPEGYSVSREKKERFSLILESASTNQTSMYLCASSPGQGYDLGNQPQHFGDGTRLSIL.

This rearrangement joins TRBV19 to TRBJ2-7; 7 bases line up with TRBD1. Germline V gene sequence: CDR1 LNHDA, CDR2 SQIVND (reference sequence). This CDR3 comprises 14 residues. Trimming cost V 7 bases and J 3 bases; bases outside gene matches: 9. Written as DNA, the CDR3 is TGTGCCAGTACCGACAGGGCCCAAAGCTACGAGCAGTACTTC. Translated, it gives CASTDRAQSYEQYF.

The sample holds a few counts of this clone. DNA of the CDR3: TGTGCCAGCTCCCCGACAGGGAAGGGTTACGAGCAGTACTTC. This codes for CASSPTGKGYEQYF. V is TRBV18 and J is TRBJ2-7; 7 nucleotides match TRBD1. Germline V gene data show CDR1 as KGHSH and CDR2 as LQKENI. After removal of 6 bases from V and 4 bases from J, the junction contained 9 bases not matched to a gene. CDR3 length: 14 amino acids.

This clone has only one observation. The chain is built from TRBV19 and TRBJ2-1; the match to TRBD2 covers 8 bases. This CDR3 spans 17 amino acids. CDR1 and CDR2 (germline): LNHDA, SQIVND (reference sequence). Trimming at V came to 3 bases and at J to 3 bases, leaving 10 bases not matched to a gene. CDR3 region: CASSIGWWRGDYNEQFF. Here the CDR3 DNA reads TGTGCCAGTAGTATCGGTTGGTGGCGGGGGGACTACAATGAGCAGTTCTTC.

This clone occurred once. This sequence joins TRBV10-3 and TRBJ2-5, with 8 positions matching TRBD2. CDR3 length equals 16 residues. Trimming removed 4 bases from V and 3 bases from J; junction bases left unmatched: 10. CDR1 is ENHRY, CDR2 SYGVKD, per germline. CDR3 nucleotides: TGTGCCATCAGTGGCGGTGAGCGGGGGAATAAAGAGACCCAGTACTTC. Its translation: CAISGGERGNKETQYF.

This clone was detected only a few times. The chain joins TRBV7-2 to TRBJ2-7; no clear D gene. Trimming left V 7 bases short and J 5 bases short, with 9 bases between. The CDR3 totals 11 residues. Germline CDR1 reads SGHTA; CDR2 reads FQGNSA. The CDR3 spells CASTLADEQYF. The CDR3 DNA reads as TGTGCCAGCACCTTGGCGGACGAGCAGTACTTC.

The rearrangement joins TRBV29-1 to TRBJ2-5, with a weak D call TRBD1 (6 bases). Germline V lookup: CDR1 SQVTM, CDR2 ANQGSEA. CDR3 length equals 14 residues. Deletions cut 4 bases from V and 0 bases from J, with 12 bases between. The DNA for the CDR3 is TGCAGCGTTGGGGGACAAGCATACCAAGAGACCCAGTACTTC. Its protein product is CSVGGQAYQETQYF.

The chain couples TRBV7-9 to TRBJ1-1; unclear D gene. CDR1 is SEHNR, CDR2 FQNEAQ, per germline (reference sequence). The CDR3 is made up of 15 amino acids. Trimming removed 5 bases from V and 0 bases from J, with 13 bases in between. The CDR3 DNA sequence: TGTGCCAGCAGCACCCCCCGAGGGATGAACACTGAAGCTTTCTTT. Translated: CASSTPRGMNTEAFF.

The rearrangement links TRBV5-1 to TRBJ2-7; 8 positions agree with TRBD1. V trimming: 2 bases; J trimming: 1 base; junction bases outside the gene matches: 8. CDR3 size: 16 residues. Germline CDR1 reads SGHRS; CDR2 reads YFSETQ. The CDR3 nucleotides read TGCGCCAGCAGCTTTACAGGGGGTCCCCAATCCTACGAGCAGTACTTC. Amino acids: CASSFTGGPQSYEQYF.

The chain recombines TRBV5-6 with TRBJ2-5; 7 nucleotides line up with TRBD1. With V trimmed by 6 bases and J by 7 bases, 12 bases remained unmatched. Per the germline V gene, CDR1 is SGHDT and CDR2 is YYEEEE. The CDR3 length is 14 residues. CDR3 sequence reads: CASKTMGTVRTQYF. CDR3 DNA sequence: TGTGCCAGCAAAACGATGGGGACAGTACGGACCCAGTACTTC.

The CDR3 nucleotides read TGTGCCATCACTTCCGGGACAGGGGCCTCCGGGGAGCTGTTTTTT. Translating it yields CAITSGTGASGELFF. The gene calls are TRBV10-3 and TRBJ2-2; 10 positions match TRBD1. Germline CDR1 reads ENHRY; CDR2 reads SYGVKD. J was trimmed by 6 bases and V by 7 bases; bases with no gene match: 8. This CDR3 contains 15 residues.